A selection of T cell receptor beta chains follows, all from one sample in a study of lymphopenia after photon versus proton radiotherapy. Profiling relied on immunoSEQ multiplex PCR, and the TCRdb table lists in-frame clones only, not all of them. The sample has 35,000 to 40,000 clones; approximately 87% are singletons. The sample in question was peripheral blood, obtained from a patient treated with photon-based radiotherapy. The receptors originated from a man in his fifties or sixties with gastric cancer. CDR3s include the opening cysteine and the closing phenylalanine or tryptophan. A row's size may be missing; if present it is once, few, many or a size class.

.	TRBV2	CASSLAGTYEQYF
.	TRBV10-2	CASSGLAGLSYNEQFF
.	TRBV28	CASSVTGFLNEKLFF
.	TRBV6-5	CASSYRAEKLFF
.	TRBV5-1	CASSTGLAGIDTQYF
.	TRBV7-2	CASSLTLNEQFF
.	TRBV6-1	CASSEPTGGGSEKLFF
.	TRBV30	CAWKTRATDTQYF
.	TRBV19	CASSSTAYYGYTF
.	TRBV11-2	CASSLQGASSYNSPLHF
.	TRBV28	CASSSPGTNEKLFF
.	TRBV4-2	CASSVTDTDTQYF
.	TRBV6-5	CASTLSPDSTVEQFF
once	TRBV11-2	CASSLGLGRGGTEAFF
.	TRBV7-9	CASSLQEVAGPTDTQYF
once	TRBV29-1	CSVGGNEQFF
.	TRBV18	CASSGLEHYGYTF
.	TRBV14	CASSPSGGRSYEQYF
.	TRBV5-1	CASIREPEQFF
.	TRBV20-1	CSAYNEKLFF
.	TRBV10-3	CATSGRDGSYEQYF
.	TRBV6-6	CASSYSRGDYGYTF
.	TRBV19	CASGQGAGYQPQHF
.	TRBV27	CASSLGLAGEGAYNEQFF
.	TRBV5-1	CASSSRLAGNNEQFF
.	TRBV28	CASSFLSSAYNEQFF
few	TRBV28	CASSPAPRREQFF
.	TRBV6-1	CASRWAGQNTGELFF